The 26 T cell receptor beta chains listed next were all sequenced from one sample in a study of cytomegalovirus exposure and HLA in healthy donors. PCR involved 60 Vbeta and 13 Jbeta primers. Profiling relied on immunoSEQ multiplex PCR, and the TCRdb table lists in-frame clones only, not all of them. The top ten clones hold 3.5% to 4.5% of a sample with around 110,000 clones, 75% to 85% of them seen once. What was sequenced was PBMCs. These receptors all stem from a man aged 25 to 40 in good health and CMV-seropositive.

The chain is built from TRBV10-3 and TRBJ1-5, with 9 bases lining up with TRBD1. CDR3 length: 16 amino acids. CDR1 and CDR2 (germline): ENHRY, SYGVKD. J was trimmed by 7 bases and V by 3 bases; bases with no gene match: 10. The CDR3: CAISDPKTGGSQPQHF. CDR3 DNA sequence: TGTGCCATCAGTGACCCGAAGACAGGGGGTTCGCAGCCCCAGCATTTT.

CDR3 nucleotide sequence: TGTGCCAGCAGTGGAGGGACAGGCGCTGAAGCTTTCTTT. Encoded protein: CASSGGTGAEAFF. This chain uses TRBV2 with TRBJ1-1, with TRBD1 matching 8 bases. There are 13 residues in the CDR3. Germline V CDR1 and CDR2: SNHLY, FYNNEI. Trimming removed 4 bases from V and 6 bases from J; junction bases left unmatched: 4.

This chain uses TRBV15 with TRBJ1-5; D is possibly TRBD1 (5 bases). V was trimmed by 3 bases and J by 9 bases, leaving 9 bases between them. The V gene's germline CDR1 is LNHNV and CDR2 YYDKDF (reference sequence). CDR3 size: 12 residues. The DNA of the CDR3 is TGTGCCACCAGCAGTAGGGGTCGGCCCCAGCATTTT. The encoded protein is CATSSRGRPQHF.

This clone occurred once. The chain is built from TRBV11-3 and TRBJ2-2, with D possibly being TRBD2 (5 bases). V dropped 2 bases and J dropped 0 bases, with 16 bases sitting between them. Germline-derived CDR1 and CDR2 are SGHNT and YENEEA. The CDR3 sequence is 18 residues long. The CDR3 nucleotides read TGTGCCAGCAGCTTACGAGGACTGACTCATCCGAACACCGGGGAGCTGTTTTTT. This translates into CASSLRGLTHPNTGELFF.

This sequence joins TRBV4-1 and TRBJ1-2; the match to TRBD1 covers 7 bases. The CDR3 extends over 14 amino acids. With 4 bases clipped from V and 4 bases from J, the junction kept 6 bases outside the gene matches. CDR1 MGHRA and CDR2 YSYEKL come from the germline V gene. The CDR3 loop is CASSRSGTVYGYTF. The CDR3 nucleotides read TGCGCCAGCAGCCGTTCCGGGACAGTCTATGGCTACACCTTC.

The gene calls are TRBV28 and TRBJ1-3; D is possibly TRBD1 (5 bases). Trimming removed 5 bases at V and 3 bases at J, with 17 bases between. The CDR3 spans 16 residues. Per germline, CDR1 MDHEN and CDR2 SYDVKM. The CDR3 DNA follows: TGTGCCAGCAGTCACCGACAGCTTGGCCATGGAAACACCATATATTTT. Translation gives CASSHRQLGHGNTIYF.

The chain has TRBV10-3 and TRBJ2-1; 13 nucleotides agree with TRBD2. Unmatched junction bases numbered 8, after V lost 2 bases and J lost 7 bases. The CDR3 extends over 17 amino acids. CDR1 and CDR2 from the germline V gene are ENHRY and SYGVKD. CDR3 residues: CAISETLAGGLRNEQFF. Written as DNA, the CDR3 is TGTGCCATCAGTGAGACACTAGCGGGAGGGTTGAGGAATGAGCAGTTCTTC.

The chain carries TRBV5-1 and TRBJ2-1, with 9 bases that match TRBD2. This CDR3 is built from 17 residues. From germline, CDR1 is SGHRS and CDR2 YFSETQ. V shed 3 bases, J shed 2 bases, and the junction held 9 bases outside the gene matches. CDR3 loop: CASSWAFLAGTYNEQFF. CDR3 sequence (DNA): TGCGCCAGCAGCTGGGCCTTTCTAGCGGGGACCTACAATGAGCAGTTCTTC.

The chain joins TRBV4-3 to TRBJ1-2, with TRBD1 matching over 8 bases. Per the germline V gene, CDR1 is LGHNA and CDR2 is YSLEER. The length of the CDR3 is 14 residues. Trimming removed 3 bases from V and 8 bases from J; junction bases left unmatched: 8. This chain's CDR3 is CASSHAGTGKGYTF. In DNA form, the CDR3 reads TGCGCCAGCAGCCACGCTGGGACAGGTAAAGGCTACACCTTC.

This sequence joins TRBV29-1 and TRBJ2-5; the match to TRBD1 covers 9 bases. The CDR3 has 13 residues. The germline V gene encodes CDR1 SQVTM and CDR2 ANQGSEA. The junction had 1 base not matched to a gene; V was cut back by 4 bases and J by 1 base. This chain's CDR3 is CSVVGQGQETQYF. CDR3 nucleotides: TGCAGCGTTGTGGGACAGGGCCAAGAGACCCAGTACTTC.

This sequence joins TRBV10-3 and TRBJ1-5; 7 bases fit TRBD1. The CDR3 is 14 residues long. From germline, CDR1 is ENHRY and CDR2 SYGVKD. The trim removed 2 bases at V and 5 bases at J, leaving 3 bases unmatched. CDR3 amino acids: CAISEGQDYQPQHF. The CDR3 bases are TGTGCCATCAGTGAGGGACAGGACTATCAGCCCCAGCATTTT.

V and J are TRBV27 and TRBJ1-6; the match to TRBD1 covers 7 bases. The CDR3 is 17 residues long. Germline lookup yields CDR1 MNHEY and CDR2 SMNVEV (reference sequence). J lost 0 bases, V lost 8 bases, and 10 bases had no gene match. The CDR3: CASAYRGVSSYNSPLHF. CDR3 nucleotide sequence: TGTGCCAGCGCCTACAGGGGCGTAAGCTCCTATAATTCACCCCTCCACTTT.

This clone has just one count. The J gene is TRBJ1-1, the V gene TRBV7-9, with D perhaps matching TRBD1 (5 bases). Trimming left V 3 bases short and J 11 bases short, with 13 bases between. Germline lookup yields CDR1 SEHNR and CDR2 FQNEAQ (reference sequence). The CDR3 consists of 12 residues. CDR3 region: CASSLGDSLAFF. The CDR3 coding sequence is TGTGCCAGCAGCTTGGGGGACTCCCTGGCTTTCTTT.

V and J are TRBV11-3 and TRBJ1-2; D not certain. Trimming took off 4 bases at V and 8 bases at J, with 11 bases between the two ends. CDR1 is SGHNT and CDR2 is YENEEA in the germline V gene. The CDR3 loop spans 12 amino acids. CDR3 nucleotides: TGTGCCAGCAGCTCCCCCCCCTTGGGCTACACCTTC. Translation: CASSSPPLGYTF. Together with reference TRBV11-3 and TRBJ1-2, the CDR3 gives the full variable domain: EAGVVQSPRYKIIEKKQPVAFWCNPISGHNTLYWYLQNLGQGPELLIRYENEEAVDDSQLPKDRFSAERLKGVDSTLKIQPAELGDSAVYLCASSSPPLGYTFGSGTRLTVV.

Turning to this clone: Other DNA sequences in the same sample also yield this CDR3. This chain uses TRBV18 with TRBJ1-5, with D possibly matching TRBD1 (5 bases). Between the trimmed V and J ends, which lost 6 bases and 1 base, there was a span of 7 bases. Germline values: CDR1 KGHSH, CDR2 LQKENI. CDR3 length: 13 amino acids. The CDR3 DNA reads as TGTGCCAGCTCCCAGGGAAGCAATCAGCCCCAGCATTTT. Its protein is CASSQGSNQPQHF.

The chain combines TRBV29-1 with TRBJ1-4; no definite D call. V was clipped by 0 bases and J by 17 bases, with 13 bases between them. The CDR3 length is 11 residues. Looked up from germline, CDR1 is SQVTM and CDR2 is ANQGSEA. For the CDR3, the DNA is TGCAGCGTTGAAGATGGGCGGGTAGGCTTTTTT. It yields the protein CSVEDGRVGFF.

J is TRBJ2-3 and V is TRBV2; 7 bases align to TRBD2. Germline loops: CDR1 SNHLY, CDR2 FYNNEI. This CDR3 spans 15 amino acids. Trimming removed 6 bases from V and 1 base from J; junction bases left unmatched: 7. The CDR3 sequence is CASSPNGGGTDTQYF. CDR3 bases: TGTGCCAGCAGCCCGAATGGGGGGGGCACAGATACGCAGTATTTT.

The chain joins TRBV28 to TRBJ1-6; D is ambiguous. The germline CDR1 and CDR2 sequences are MDHEN and SYDVKM. Trimming took off 1 base at V and 0 bases at J, with 7 bases between the two ends. The CDR3 runs to 16 residues. CDR3 in DNA: TGTGCCAGCAGTTTATTGTCGCGCTCCTATAATTCACCCCTCCACTTT. The encoded protein is CASSLLSRSYNSPLHF.

The chain employs TRBV7-8 and TRBJ2-7; D unresolved. The germline CDR1 and CDR2 sequences are SGHVS and FQNEAQ. This CDR3 comprises 14 residues. Trimming pared 2 bases from V and 2 bases from J, leaving 10 bases between. Here the CDR3 reads CASSLHTLTYEQYF. In DNA, the CDR3 is TGTGCCAGCAGCTTACACACCCTGACCTACGAGCAGTACTTC. The complete variable domain, with remaining parts taken from reference TRBV7-8 and TRBJ2-7, reads GAGVSQSPRYKVAKRGQDVALRCDPISGHVSLFWYQQALGQGPEFLTYFQNEAQLDKSGLPSDRFFAERPEGSVSTLKIQRTQQEDSAVYLCASSLHTLTYEQYFGPGTRLTVT.

In DNA form, the CDR3 reads TGTGCCAGCAGCCCAAGGGGCGGGGGGCGGTACAATGAGCAGTTCTTC. This translates into CASSPRGGGRYNEQFF. This chain connects TRBV11-2 to TRBJ2-1, with 8 positions matching TRBD2. From germline, CDR1 is SGHAT and CDR2 FQNNGV. The trim removed 5 bases at V and 4 bases at J, leaving 10 bases unmatched. The CDR3 is 16 residues long.

This chain uses TRBV2 with TRBJ2-3; D remains unclear. The germline V gene encodes CDR1 SNHLY and CDR2 FYNNEI. This CDR3 is built from 14 residues. The ends were cut back, 8 bases at V and 0 bases at J, with 12 bases in the middle. CDR3 in amino acids: CASLRALSTDTQYF. The CDR3, as DNA: TGTGCCAGCCTCCGAGCGCTTAGCACAGATACGCAGTATTTT.

The chain combines TRBV5-1 with TRBJ2-3; D ambiguous. Germline loops: CDR1 SGHRS, CDR2 YFSETQ. The CDR3 has 15 amino acids. The ends were cut back, 0 bases at V and 0 bases at J, with 8 bases in the middle. The CDR3 here is CASSLAATSTDTQYF. CDR3 DNA: TGCGCCAGCAGCTTGGCGGCGACAAGCACAGATACGCAGTATTTT.

The V gene is TRBV7-9, the J gene TRBJ2-1; no firm D call. The CDR3 extends over 12 amino acids. CDR1 is SEHNR and CDR2 is FQNEAQ in the germline V gene (reference sequence). V gave up 1 base and J gave up 7 bases, with 5 bases separating them. Here the CDR3 DNA reads TGTGCCAGCAGCTTAGATGAGAATGAGCAGTTCTTC. Translation gives CASSLDENEQFF. Drawing the rest from reference TRBV7-9 and TRBJ2-1, the complete variable domain is DTGVSQNPRHKITKRGQNVTFRCDPISEHNRLYWYRQTLGQGPEFLTYFQNEAQLEKSRLLSDRFSAERPKGSFSTLEIQRTEQGDSAMYLCASSLDENEQFFGPGTRLTVL.

The J gene is TRBJ2-7, the V gene TRBV6-6; TRBD2 agrees at 7 bases. Per germline, CDR1 MNHNY and CDR2 SVGAGI (reference sequence). This CDR3 is built from 13 residues. V shed 6 bases, J shed 2 bases, and the junction held 4 bases outside the gene matches. The CDR3 nucleotides read TGTGCCAGCAGCGGGCTAGCGGCCTACGAGCAGTACTTC. Amino acids: CASSGLAAYEQYF.

This chain joins TRBV5-6 and TRBJ2-6; 10 bases align to TRBD1. Germline V lookup: CDR1 SGHDT, CDR2 YYEEEE. J lost 0 bases, V lost 0 bases, and 6 bases had no gene match. CDR3 length: 19 residues. The CDR3 nucleotides read TGTGCCAGCAGCTTGGGCTGGACAGGGGGAGTCTCTGGGGCCAACGTCCTGACTTTC. It is translated as CASSLGWTGGVSGANVLTF.

The chain links TRBV11-3 to TRBJ2-3; weak D call: TRBD2 (7 bases). V lost 8 bases and J 2 bases, leaving 20 bases between the germline ends. This CDR3 contains 16 residues. Germline V gene data show CDR1 as SGHNT and CDR2 as YENEEA. CDR3 sequence (DNA): TGTGCCAGCCGAGTTTGGGGGGGGCCACCCACAGATACGCAGTATTTT. Translating it yields CASRVWGGPPTDTQYF. Together with reference TRBV11-3 and TRBJ2-3, the CDR3 gives the full variable domain: EAGVVQSPRYKIIEKKQPVAFWCNPISGHNTLYWYLQNLGQGPELLIRYENEEAVDDSQLPKDRFSAERLKGVDSTLKIQPAELGDSAVYLCASRVWGGPPTDTQYFGPGTRLTVL.